This T cell receptor beta chain was recovered during a study of cytomegalovirus exposure and HLA in healthy donors. With 60 Vbeta and 13 Jbeta primers, the PCR was carried out. Data came from immunoSEQ multiplex PCR; TCRdb stores just in-frame clones and leaves some out. The sample lists 55,000 to 85,000 clones, around 72% occurring once. V was trimmed by 4 bases and J by 3 bases, leaving 13 bases between them. The germline CDR1 and CDR2 sequences are SGHDT and YYEEEE. There are 14 residues in the CDR3. The source of this sequence is a woman aged 35 to 49 in good health and CMV-seropositive. Material: PBMCs. The rearrangement links TRBV5-6 to TRBJ1-2; D uncertain. CDR3 amino acids: CASSPAHDYYGYTF. DNA for the CDR3: TGTGCCAGCAGCCCCGCCCACGACTACTATGGCTACACCTTC.